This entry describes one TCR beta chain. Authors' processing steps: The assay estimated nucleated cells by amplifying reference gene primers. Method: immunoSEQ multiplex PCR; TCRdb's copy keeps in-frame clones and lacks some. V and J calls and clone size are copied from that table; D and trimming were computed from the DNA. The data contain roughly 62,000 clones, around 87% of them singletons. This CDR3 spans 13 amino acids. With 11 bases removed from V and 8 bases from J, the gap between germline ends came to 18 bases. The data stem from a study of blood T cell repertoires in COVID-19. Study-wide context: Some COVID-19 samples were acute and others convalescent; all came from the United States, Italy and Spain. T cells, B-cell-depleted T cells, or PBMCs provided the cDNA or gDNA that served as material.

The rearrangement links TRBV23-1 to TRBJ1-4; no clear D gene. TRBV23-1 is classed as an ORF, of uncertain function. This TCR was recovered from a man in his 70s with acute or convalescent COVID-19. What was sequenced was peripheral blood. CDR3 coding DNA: TGCGCCCTTGTCGGCAGGCAAACGGAAAAACTGTTTTTT. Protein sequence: CALVGRQTEKLFF.